Presented here are 22 T cell receptor beta chains from one specimen sequenced in a study of blood T cell repertoires in COVID-19. Measured with immunoSEQ multiplex PCR; TCRdb has only the in-frame clones, and not every one. The sample records about 160,000 clones, approximately 81% being singletons. The sequenced sample consisted of peripheral blood. The receptors come from a woman aged 45 to 65 with COVID-19, enrolled during active disease.

The chain couples TRBV10-1 to TRBJ2-1, with 7 nucleotides matching TRBD2. The CDR3 spans 15 residues. CDR1 WNHNN and CDR2 SYGVQD come from the germline V gene (reference sequence). V trimming: 2 bases; J trimming: 0 bases; junction bases outside the gene matches: 1. The CDR3 DNA reads TGCGCCAGCAGTGAGAAGCGGGGCTCCTACAATGAGCAGTTCTTC. As protein: CASSEKRGSYNEQFF.

In its sample, this clone was seen once. The same CDR3 arises from other DNA sequences in this sample as well. The chain is built from TRBV6-2 or TRBV6-3 and TRBJ1-2, with D perhaps matching TRBD1 (5 bases). Trimming left V 3 bases short and J 6 bases short, with 11 bases between. The CDR3 loop spans 13 amino acids. Germline-derived CDR1 and CDR2 are MNHEY and SVGEGT. CDR3 in amino acids: CASSYRGGDGYTF. CDR3 coding DNA: TGTGCCAGCAGTTATCGGGGAGGGGATGGCTACACCTTC.

The chain is built from TRBV7-2 and TRBJ1-2; D possibly corresponds to TRBD1 (5 bases). Trimming cost V 2 bases and J 4 bases, with 14 bases left between them. Germline values: CDR1 SGHTA, CDR2 FQGNSA. The CDR3 has 15 amino acids. In DNA form, the CDR3 reads TGTGCCAGCAGCTTATTGGGGCAGTCCTCCTATGGCTACACCTTC. Translation: CASSLLGQSSYGYTF.

The sample holds a few counts of this clone. The chain joins TRBV21-1 to TRBJ2-1; no DNA check was done on the table's D call, TRBD1. TRBV21-1 is reported as a pseudogene. The CDR3 is 16 residues long. The CDR3 DNA sequence: TGTGCCAGCAATAATGGGGACAGGGGGCCCTACAATGAGCAGTTCTTC. Residues: CASNNGDRGPYNEQFF.

This chain connects TRBV28 to TRBJ2-1, with 8 positions matching TRBD1. V trimming: 7 bases; J trimming: 8 bases; junction bases outside the gene matches: 4. Germline CDR1 reads MDHEN; CDR2 reads SYDVKM. The CDR3 runs 12 residues. CDR3 residues: CASINRGYEQFF. The CDR3 bases are TGTGCCAGCATTAACAGGGGGTATGAGCAGTTCTTC. The full variable domain, completed using reference TRBV28 and TRBJ2-1, is DVKVTQSSRYLVKRTGEKVFLECVQDMDHENMFWYRQDPGLGLRLIYFSYDVKMKEKGDIPEGYSVSREKKERFSLILESASTNQTSMYLCASINRGYEQFFGPGTRLTVL.

This rearrangement joins TRBV19 to TRBJ1-2, with 8 bases matching TRBD1. Germline lookup yields CDR1 LNHDA and CDR2 SQIVND (reference sequence). The CDR3 spans 12 residues. V shed 7 bases and J 8 bases; nucleotides not matched to a gene: 6. The CDR3 loop reads CASIGQGYGYTF. The DNA of the CDR3 is TGTGCCAGTATCGGACAGGGCTACGGCTACACCTTC. The full variable domain, completed using reference TRBV19 and TRBJ1-2, is DGGITQSPKYLFRKEGQNVTLSCEQNLNHDAMYWYRQDPGQGLRLIYYSQIVNDFQKGDIAEGYSVSREKKESFPLTVTSAQKNPTAFYLCASIGQGYGYTFGSGTRLTVV.

CDR3 DNA: TGTGCCTGGCAGGGAAGGGGAGGCTACACCTTC. Translation: CAWQGRGGYTF. This rearrangement joins TRBV30 to TRBJ1-2; a weak D match, TRBD1 (5 bases). The V end was cut by 5 bases, the J end by 8 bases, with 12 bases between. CDR1 and CDR2 (germline): GTSNPN, SVGIG (reference sequence). CDR3 length: 11 amino acids.

This chain joins TRBV9 and TRBJ1-1; D is unresolved. The CDR3 is 14 residues long. Trimming stripped 5 bases from V and 2 bases from J, with 13 bases between. CDR1 and CDR2 from the germline V gene are SGDLS and YYNGEE. The chain's CDR3 is CASRPSGLNTEAFF. The CDR3 DNA follows: TGTGCCAGCAGACCAAGCGGTTTAAACACTGAAGCTTTCTTT.

This clone was seen more than once but under ten times. V and J are TRBV5-5 and TRBJ1-4; D is perhaps TRBD1 (6 bases). Deletions cut 0 bases from V and 11 bases from J, with 14 bases between. This CDR3 is built from 14 residues. Germline lookup yields CDR1 SGHKS and CDR2 YYEKEE (reference sequence). CDR3 in amino acids: CASSLVGQQGKLFF. CDR3 DNA sequence: TGTGCCAGCAGCTTGGTAGGCCAGCAGGGGAAACTGTTTTTT. Using reference TRBV5-5 and TRBJ1-4 for the parts outside the CDR3, the full variable domain is DAGVTQSPTHLIKTRGQQVTLRCSPISGHKSVSWYQQVLGQGPQFIFQYYEKEERGRGNFPDRFSARQFPNYSSELNVNALLLGDSALYLCASSLVGQQGKLFFGSGTQLSVL.

This rearrangement joins TRBV7-8 to TRBJ2-3; the D gene is possibly TRBD2 (7 bases). The CDR3 consists of 15 residues. CDR1 SGHVS and CDR2 FQNEAQ come from the germline V gene. The V and J ends lost 3 bases and 0 bases respectively, with 10 bases between them. CDR3 protein: CASSFGGPSTDTQYF. The CDR3 DNA is TGTGCCAGCAGCTTCGGGGGGCCCAGCACAGATACGCAGTATTTT.

The rearrangement joins TRBV5-1 to TRBJ2-5; D is unresolved. Germline loops: CDR1 SGHRS, CDR2 YFSETQ. Between the trimmed V and J ends, which lost 4 bases and 5 bases, there was a span of 15 bases. CDR3 length: 14 amino acids. The DNA of the CDR3 is TGCGCCAGCAGCCAAGAGGCGGTTAGCGAGACCCAGTACTTC. Protein product: CASSQEAVSETQYF.

The V gene is TRBV10-3, the J gene TRBJ2-7; D might be TRBD2 (6 bases). Between the trimmed V and J ends, which lost 3 bases and 6 bases, there was a span of 12 bases. Germline values: CDR1 ENHRY, CDR2 SYGVKD. The CDR3 is made up of 13 amino acids. Here the CDR3 DNA reads TGTGCCATCAGTGACAGGGAAGCGGGCGAGCAGTACTTC. It yields the protein CAISDREAGEQYF.

The count of this clone is one. The chain uses TRBV10-3 and TRBJ2-5; a possible D gene is TRBD2 (6 bases). CDR3 length: 12 residues. V was clipped by 8 bases and J by 1 base, with 8 bases between them. Germline V gene data show CDR1 as ENHRY and CDR2 as SYGVKD. This CDR3 is CAIAGGQETQYF. Here the CDR3 DNA reads TGTGCCATCGCCGGGGGCCAAGAGACCCAGTACTTC.

The chain couples TRBV6-5 to TRBJ2-5; TRBD1 agrees at 10 bases. The length of the CDR3 is 15 residues. Germline values: CDR1 MNHEY, CDR2 SVGAGI. J was trimmed by 5 bases and V by 8 bases; bases with no gene match: 11. The CDR3 protein is CASDRTGGGPETQYF. The CDR3 region has the DNA TGTGCCAGCGATAGGACAGGGGGTGGCCCCGAGACCCAGTACTTC.

This clone was seen a handful of times. CDR3 nucleotide sequence: TGTGCCAGCTCGTCAGTCATGAACACTGAAGCTTTCTTT. Protein: CASSSVMNTEAFF. The rearrangement joins TRBV18 to TRBJ1-1, with D unclear. CDR3 size: 13 residues. Germline V gene data show CDR1 as KGHSH and CDR2 as LQKENI. V was pared by 6 bases and J by 0 bases, with 8 bases between.

With respect to this clone: Other nucleotide sequences in the sample specify the same CDR3. V and J are TRBV5-1 and TRBJ1-6; maybe TRBD1 (5 bases). V gave up 0 bases and J gave up 6 bases, with 10 bases separating them. The CDR3 consists of 15 residues. The germline V gene has CDR1 SGHRS and CDR2 YFSETQ. Here the CDR3 reads CASSLDRGSNSPLHF. The DNA for the CDR3 is TGCGCCAGCAGCTTGGATCGGGGGTCTAATTCACCCCTCCACTTT.

Worth noting for this clone: This sample includes further DNA sequences coding for the same CDR3. The chain combines TRBV5-6 with TRBJ1-5, with D unclear. Germline CDR1 reads SGHDT; CDR2 reads YYEEEE. Trimming removed 2 bases at V and 1 base at J, with 7 bases between. The CDR3 has 14 amino acids. For the CDR3, the DNA is TGTGCCAGCAGCTTTGGAGCAAGCAATCAGCCCCAGCATTTT. Protein sequence: CASSFGASNQPQHF.

This chain joins TRBV6-5 and TRBJ1-2; TRBD1 agrees at 8 bases. Trimming cost V 6 bases and J 8 bases; bases outside gene matches: 8. CDR3 size: 13 residues. The V gene's germline CDR1 is MNHEY and CDR2 SVGAGI. The DNA of the CDR3 is TGTGCCAGCAGCCTCGTGACAGGGGACGGCTACACCTTC. Amino acid sequence: CASSLVTGDGYTF.

The chain carries TRBV7-3 and TRBJ1-1, with D perhaps TRBD1 (5 bases). Trimming shortened V by 6 bases and J by 1 base, and 15 bases separated the two germline ends. The germline CDR1 and CDR2 sequences are SGHTA and FQGTGA. The CDR3 runs to 15 residues. CDR3 region: CASRPTGASNTEAFF. DNA for the CDR3: TGTGCCAGCAGACCTACTGGGGCGTCGAACACTGAAGCTTTCTTT.

The CDR3 is CASTLQGTGNTIYF. The CDR3, as DNA: TGTGCCAGCACCCTACAGGGGACTGGAAACACCATATATTTT. The gene calls are TRBV2 and TRBJ1-3; 7 positions agree with TRBD1. The CDR3 consists of 14 residues. CDR1 and CDR2 from the germline V gene are SNHLY and FYNNEI. V lost 7 bases to trimming and J lost 2 bases; unmatched junction nucleotides: 5.

As DNA, the CDR3 is TGTGCCAGCAGTGTTACTGGAACTAGAAACTATGGCTACACCTTC. This codes for CASSVTGTRNYGYTF. This chain connects TRBV28 to TRBJ1-2, with D unclear. CDR3 length: 15 residues. CDR1 and CDR2 from the germline V gene are MDHEN and SYDVKM. Between the trimmed V and J ends, which lost 5 bases and 2 bases, there was a span of 15 bases.

V gene TRBV6-5 combines with J gene TRBJ1-6, with D unclear. V gave up 7 bases and J gave up 4 bases, with 11 bases separating them. The germline V gene has CDR1 MNHEY and CDR2 SVGAGI. This CDR3 is built from 14 residues. The CDR3 loop reads CASTEGPYNSPLHF. The CDR3 bases are TGTGCCAGCACGGAGGGCCCTTATAATTCACCCCTCCACTTT.